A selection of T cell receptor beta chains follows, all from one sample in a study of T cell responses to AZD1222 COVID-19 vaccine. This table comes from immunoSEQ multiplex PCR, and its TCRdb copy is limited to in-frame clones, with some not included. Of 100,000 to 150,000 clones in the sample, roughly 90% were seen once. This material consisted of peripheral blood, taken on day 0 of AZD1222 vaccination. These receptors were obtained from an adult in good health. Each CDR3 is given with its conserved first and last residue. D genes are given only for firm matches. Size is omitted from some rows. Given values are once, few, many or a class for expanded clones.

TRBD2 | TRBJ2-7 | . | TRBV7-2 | TGTGCCAGCAGCTTAGATAGCGGGGGCTACGAGCAGTACTTC | CASSLDSGGYEQYF
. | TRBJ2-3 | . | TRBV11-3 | TGTGCCAGCAGCTTGGGTGGGGGGTTCGGCACAGATACGCAGTATTTT | CASSLGGGFGTDTQYF
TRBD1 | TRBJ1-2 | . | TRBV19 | TGTGCCAGTAGTTCCCCGACAGGGGGAACCTATGGCTACACCTTC | CASSSPTGGTYGYTF
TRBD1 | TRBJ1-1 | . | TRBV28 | TGTGCCAGCAGCCTGGGGGACAGGGGGCTTCATACTGAAGCTTTCTTT | CASSLGDRGLHTEAFF
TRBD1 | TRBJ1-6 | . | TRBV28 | TGTGCCAGCAGACAAACTCAGGGGGTCGGTTCACCCCTCCACTTT | CASRQTQGVGSPLHF
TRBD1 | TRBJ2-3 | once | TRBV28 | TGTGCCAGCAGTCCCAGGGGGCGCGTTACAGATACGCAGTATTTT | CASSPRGRVTDTQYF
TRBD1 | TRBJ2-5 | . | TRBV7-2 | TGTGCCAGCAGCCTAGATGGTACCCGGGACAGGTACTTC | CASSLDGTRDRYF
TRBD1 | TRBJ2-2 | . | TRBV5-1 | TGCGCCAGCAGCTCGACAGGGACCACCGGGGAGCTGTTTTTT | CASSSTGTTGELFF
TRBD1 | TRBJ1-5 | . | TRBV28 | TGTGCCAGCAGTTCGCAGGGGGCGCCGAGCAATCAGCCCCAGCATTTT | CASSSQGAPSNQPQHF
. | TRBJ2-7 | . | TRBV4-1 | TGCGCCAGCAGCCCCCTGCCCTTCCTTACCGGGCTCCGAGACGAGCAGTACTTC | CASSPLPFLTGLRDEQYF
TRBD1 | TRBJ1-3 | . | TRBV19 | TGTGCCGAAGAGGGACAGGGGTCTGTAGCGCGCGGAAACACCATATATTTT | CAEEGQGSVARGNTIYF
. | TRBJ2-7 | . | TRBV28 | TGTGCCAGCAGTCCAGGGTATCGGTCAACTGGGGAGCAGTACTTC | CASSPGYRSTGEQYF
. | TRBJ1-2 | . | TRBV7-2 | TGTGCCAGCAGCTTTGCCTACGGTTATGGCTACACCTTC | CASSFAYGYGYTF
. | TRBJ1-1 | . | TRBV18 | TGTGCCAGCTCACCACTCCCGGATACGAACACTGAAGCTTTCTTT | CASSPLPDTNTEAFF
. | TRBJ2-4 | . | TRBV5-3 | TGTGCCAGATGCGCAGCCAAAAACATTCAGTACTTC | CARCAAKNIQYF
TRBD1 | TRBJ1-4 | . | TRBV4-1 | TGCGCCAGCAGCCAAGGGGACAGGGGAGTTGAAAAACTGTTTTTT | CASSQGDRGVEKLFF
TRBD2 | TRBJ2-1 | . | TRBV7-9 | TGTGCCAGCAGCTCGACTAGCGGGGGGATCTACAATGAGCAGTTCTTC | CASSSTSGGIYNEQFF
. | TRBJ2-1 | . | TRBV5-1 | TGCGCCAGCTCCGAAGGGGTTGTCAATGAGCAGTTCTTC | CASSEGVVNEQFF
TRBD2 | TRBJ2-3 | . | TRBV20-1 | TGCAGTGCTAGTCATACTAGCGGGGGCACAGATACGCAGTATTTT | CSASHTSGGTDTQYF
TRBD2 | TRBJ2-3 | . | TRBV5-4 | TGTGCCAGCAGTGCCCCGGTTAGCGGGGATACAGATACGCAGTATTTT | CASSAPVSGDTDTQYF
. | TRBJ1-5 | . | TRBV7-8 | TGTGCCAGCAGCTTAGCGAACGGATTTAGCAATCAGCCCCAGCATTTT | CASSLANGFSNQPQHF
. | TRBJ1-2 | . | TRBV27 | TGTGCCAGCAGTTACCTTGGATCAAATCTATACTTC | CASSYLGSNLYF
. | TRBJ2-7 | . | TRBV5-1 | TGCGCCAGCAGCTTGGCCGGGACGGAGCTTTACGAGCAGTACTTC | CASSLAGTELYEQYF
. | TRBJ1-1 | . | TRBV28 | TGTGCCAGCAGTCTAAACGGAGACACTGAAGCTTTCTTT | CASSLNGDTEAFF
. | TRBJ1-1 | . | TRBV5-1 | TGCGCCAGCAGCTCCCGCGGGGGGTTGCATGGCACTGAAGCTTTCTTT | CASSSRGGLHGTEAFF
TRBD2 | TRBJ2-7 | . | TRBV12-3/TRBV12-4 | TGTGCCAGCAGCATAGCGGGAGCTGTCGAGCAGTACTTC | CASSIAGAVEQYF
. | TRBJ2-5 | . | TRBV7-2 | TGTGCCAGCAGTACCCAGGGGATGGAGACCCAGTACTTC | CASSTQGMETQYF
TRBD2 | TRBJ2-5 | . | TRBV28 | TGTGCCAGCAGTTTTGAAGCGGGGGGTATTTTGTGGGAGACCCAGTACTTC | CASSFEAGGILWETQYF
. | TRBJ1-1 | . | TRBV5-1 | TGCGCCAGCAGCTTATCTAGGAACGGAATGAACACTGAAGCTTTCTTT | CASSLSRNGMNTEAFF
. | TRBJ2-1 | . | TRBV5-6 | TGTGCCAGCAATGCCGGGACTCACTACAATGAGCAGTTCTTC | CASNAGTHYNEQFF
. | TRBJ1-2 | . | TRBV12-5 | TGTGCTAGTGGTCCGACGGGGACGGCCAACTATGGCTACACCTTC | CASGPTGTANYGYTF
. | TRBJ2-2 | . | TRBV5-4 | TGTGCCAGCAGCTTAGATCCGCTAAACACCGGGGAGCTGTTTTTT | CASSLDPLNTGELFF
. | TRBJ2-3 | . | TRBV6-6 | TGTGCCAGCAGTTACGTGTCCACAGATACGCAGTATTTT | CASSYVSTDTQYF
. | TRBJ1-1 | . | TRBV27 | TGTGCCAGCAGCCCTACTACAGGGAAGACGAGCACTGAAGCTTTCTTT | CASSPTTGKTSTEAFF
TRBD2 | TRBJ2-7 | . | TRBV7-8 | TGTGCCAGCAGGGTTGGACTAGCGGGAGTCGAGCAGTACTTC | CASRVGLAGVEQYF
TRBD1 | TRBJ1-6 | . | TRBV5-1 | TGCGCCAGCAGCACGGGACAGGGGAGTAATTCACCCCTCCACTTT | CASSTGQGSNSPLHF